This T cell receptor beta chain was recorded in a study of blood T cells in healthy people across ages. Study results and caveats: Because sorting was not performed, PBMCs prevented conclusive naive versus antigen-experienced comparison.

A second PCR of about 7 to 12 cycles used a sample-barcoded 5' primer and a J-beta primer mix. A single record per CDR3 protein comes from TCRdb applying MiXCR to the 5' RACE reads. The sample consists of about 800,000 distinct CDR3 sequences, roughly 60% of them appearing once. After removal of 2 bases from V and 2 bases from J, the junction contained 6 bases not matched to a gene. Looked up from germline, CDR1 is MNHNY and CDR2 is SVGAGI (reference sequence). There are 17 residues in the CDR3. Notes on this clonotype: Its antigen is undetermined.

The sequence was collected from a man younger than 45 in good health. This chain uses TRBV6-6 with TRBJ2-1; TRBD2 agrees at 10 bases. What was sequenced was blood. The CDR3 region is CASSYLAGVPAYNEQFF. Written as DNA, the CDR3 is TGTGCCAGCAGTTACCTAGCGGGAGTCCCAGCCTACAATGAGCAGTTCTTC.